The 4 T cell receptor beta chains below all came from one sample that was sequenced in a study of blood T cell repertoires in COVID-19. Sequencing was performed with immunoSEQ multiplex PCR; in TCRdb, only in-frame clones are kept and a portion is missing. Among 280,000 or so clones listed, about 91% were seen once. The sample comprised peripheral blood. The receptor set was obtained from a woman aged 25 to 45 who had recovered from COVID-19.

In its sample, this clone was seen once. V and J are TRBV9 and TRBJ1-6; the D is unclear. Germline CDR1 SGDLS, CDR2 YYNGEE. The V gene lost 4 bases and the J gene lost 2 bases, with 13 bases spanning the gap. The CDR3 covers 16 residues. The CDR3 sequence is CASSPREQTYNSPLHF. The CDR3 DNA is TGTGCCAGCAGCCCACGGGAACAGACCTATAATTCACCCCTCCACTTT. Full variable domain (remainder filled in from reference TRBV9 and TRBJ1-6): DSGVTQTPKHLITATGQRVTLRCSPRSGDLSVYWYQQSLDQGLQFLIQYYNGEERAKGNILERFSAQQFPDLHSELNLSSLELGDSALYFCASSPREQTYNSPLHFGNGTRLTVT.

The rearrangement links TRBV5-4 to TRBJ2-7; no clear D. This CDR3 has 14 residues. V was trimmed by 4 bases and J by 3 bases, leaving 14 bases between them. Germline loops: CDR1 SGHNT, CDR2 YYREEE (reference sequence). CDR3: CASSPGQAFYEQYF. The CDR3 DNA sequence: TGTGCCAGCAGCCCAGGCCAAGCCTTCTACGAGCAGTACTTC.

This clone was recorded once. J is TRBJ2-7 and V is TRBV7-6; D is unclear. Germline V gene sequence: CDR1 SGHVS, CDR2 FNYEAQ. This CDR3 contains 15 residues. V was trimmed by 5 bases and J by 3 bases, leaving 17 bases between them. DNA for the CDR3: TGTGCCAGCAGCCCCTTATCACAGATCAACTACGAGCAGTACTTC. Protein: CASSPLSQINYEQYF.

In this sample, this clone turned up once. The chain carries TRBV5-4 and TRBJ1-2; TRBD1 is a possible D gene (6 bases). The ends were cut back, 4 bases at V and 2 bases at J, with 15 bases in the middle. This CDR3 is built from 15 residues. Germline V lookup: CDR1 SGHNT, CDR2 YYREEE (reference sequence). The CDR3 reads CASSTKDRTNYGYTF. CDR3 bases: TGTGCCAGCAGCACTAAAGACAGGACCAACTATGGCTACACCTTC.